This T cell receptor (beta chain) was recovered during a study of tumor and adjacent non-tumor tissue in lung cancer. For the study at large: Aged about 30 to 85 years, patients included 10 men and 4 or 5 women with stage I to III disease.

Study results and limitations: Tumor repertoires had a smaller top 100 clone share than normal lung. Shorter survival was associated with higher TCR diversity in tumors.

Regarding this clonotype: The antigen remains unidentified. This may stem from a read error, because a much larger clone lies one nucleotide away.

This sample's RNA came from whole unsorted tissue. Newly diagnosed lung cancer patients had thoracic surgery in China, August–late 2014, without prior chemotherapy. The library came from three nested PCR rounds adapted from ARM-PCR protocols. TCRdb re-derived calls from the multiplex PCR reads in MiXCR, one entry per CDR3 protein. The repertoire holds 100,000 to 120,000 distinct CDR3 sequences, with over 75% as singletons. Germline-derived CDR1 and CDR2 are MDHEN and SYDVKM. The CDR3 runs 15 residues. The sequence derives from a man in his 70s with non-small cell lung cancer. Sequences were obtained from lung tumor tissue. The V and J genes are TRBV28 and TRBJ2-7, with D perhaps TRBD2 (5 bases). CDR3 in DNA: TGTACCAGCACCGGTTTTCGGGAACCAACCTACGAGCAGTACTTC. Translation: CTSTGFREPTYEQYF.